This TCR beta chain appears in the sequencing data of a study of control samples from healthy donors and cancer patients. Data came from immunoSEQ multiplex PCR; TCRdb stores just in-frame clones and leaves some out. The data contain 150,000 to 200,000 clones, 80% to 95% of them singletons. Germline CDR1 is SQVTM and CDR2 is ANQGSEA. V was trimmed by 5 bases and J by 0 bases, leaving 13 bases between them. The CDR3 length is 14 residues. The clonotype originates from a woman aged 25 to 39 in good health. Sequencing used blood. The rearrangement joins TRBV29-1 to TRBJ1-1, with D perhaps matching TRBD1 (6 bases). This CDR3 is CSVTNRAMNTEAFF. In DNA form, the CDR3 reads TGCAGCGTTACAAACAGGGCAATGAACACTGAAGCTTTCTTT.